Shown below are 8 T cell receptor beta chains from a single sample sequenced in a study of blood T cell repertoires in COVID-19. TCRdb's copy holds only in-frame clones and misses some; the assay was immunoSEQ multiplex PCR. The sample yields under 350,000 clones, under 90% seen once. Specimen: PBMCs or T cells enriched from blood (not recorded which). The receptors originated from a man aged 30-40 years who had recovered from COVID-19.

J is TRBJ2-1 and V is TRBV3-1 (or the pseudogene TRBV3-2), with no clear D. Germline-derived CDR1 and CDR2 are LGHDT and YNNKEL (reference sequence). The CDR3 runs to 16 residues. Trimming shortened V by 1 base and J by 2 bases, and 12 bases separated the two germline ends. The CDR3 DNA reads as TGTGCCAGCAGCCAAGGCTATATTCATCCCTACAATGAGCAGTTCTTC. It yields the protein CASSQGYIHPYNEQFF.

The rearrangement joins TRBV7-9 to TRBJ1-6, with a weak D call TRBD1 (5 bases). Germline CDR1 and CDR2: SEHNR and FQNEAQ (reference sequence). The V end was cut by 5 bases, the J end by 5 bases, with 13 bases between. This CDR3 has 15 residues. The CDR3 is CASSPGTGHNSPLHF. Written as DNA, the CDR3 is TGTGCCAGCAGCCCAGGGACTGGGCATAATTCACCCCTCCACTTT.

Comments on this clone: Other DNA variants within this sample encode the same CDR3. The genes are TRBV5-1 and TRBJ2-7; the D is unclear. The ends were cut back, 0 bases at V and 2 bases at J, with 3 bases in the middle. CDR1 is SGHRS and CDR2 is YFSETQ in the germline V gene. The CDR3 totals 12 residues. For the CDR3, the DNA is TGCGCCAGCAGCTTGGGTACCTACGAGCAGTACTTC. Translated: CASSLGTYEQYF.

The genes are TRBV11-2 and TRBJ1-3; 7 nucleotides line up with TRBD1. Germline CDR1 and CDR2: SGHAT and FQNNGV. V lost 5 bases and J lost 0; bases outside the gene matches: 7. The CDR3 runs 16 residues. CDR3 loop: CASSDLDRDSGNTIYF. Here the CDR3 DNA reads TGTGCCAGCAGCGACTTAGACAGGGACTCTGGAAACACCATATATTTT.

CDR3 sequence: CASRAQGNYGYTF. The CDR3, as DNA: TGTGCCAGCCGGGCACAGGGAAACTATGGCTACACCTTC. The V call is TRBV28, the J call TRBJ1-2, with D perhaps matching TRBD1 (6 bases). V was shortened by 8 bases and J by 2 bases, with 12 bases between the two germline ends. This CDR3 comprises 13 residues. Germline V gene data show CDR1 as MDHEN and CDR2 as SYDVKM.

This chain uses TRBV10-1 with TRBJ2-1, with D perhaps matching TRBD2 (6 bases). The CDR3 covers 16 residues. V was cut by 0 bases and J by 4 bases, with 13 bases left in between. Germline V CDR1 and CDR2: WNHNN, SYGVQD (reference sequence). The CDR3 nucleotides read TGCGCCAGCAGTGAGTCGGTGGCGGGATCGTACAATGAGCAGTTCTTC. Translated, it gives CASSESVAGSYNEQFF.

The genes are TRBV11-3 and TRBJ2-7, with 7 bases that match TRBD1. The CDR3 has 14 residues. V dropped 5 bases and J dropped 0; count of bases not matched to a gene: 4. Germline V gene data show CDR1 as SGHNT and CDR2 as YENEEA. The CDR3 here is CASSPGTASYEQYF. The CDR3, as DNA: TGTGCCAGCAGCCCCGGGACAGCCTCCTACGAGCAGTACTTC. Based on the CDR3 plus reference TRBV11-3 and TRBJ2-7, the full variable domain is EAGVVQSPRYKIIEKKQPVAFWCNPISGHNTLYWYLQNLGQGPELLIRYENEEAVDDSQLPKDRFSAERLKGVDSTLKIQPAELGDSAVYLCASSPGTASYEQYFGPGTRLTVT.

The chain recombines TRBV24-1 with TRBJ2-1, with TRBD1 identical over 12 bases. After removal of 0 bases from V and 7 bases from J, the junction contained 3 bases not matched to a gene. The CDR3 is made up of 16 amino acids. Germline lookup yields CDR1 KGHDR and CDR2 SFDVKD. CDR3 nucleotide sequence: TGTGCCACCAGTGATTTGCCGGGACAGGGGGCAAATGAGCAGTTCTTC. It yields the protein CATSDLPGQGANEQFF.